This T cell receptor (beta chain) came from a study of OX40 agonist ivuxolimab in advanced cancers. Overall study: Two cutaneous melanoma patients and one hepatocellular carcinoma patient, three in all, had partial responses. Points from the study as a whole: Clonal expansion among partial responders at 0.1-3.0 mg/kg ranked near the lowest.

Trimming took 5 bases from V and 4 from J; bases not matched to a gene: 17. CDR1 and CDR2 from the germline V gene are MDHEN and SYDVKM. This CDR3 has 17 residues. A remark on this clone: Its target is unknown.

Only in-frame clones appear in the TCRdb table, and some are missing; sequencing was by immunoSEQ multiplex PCR. The table has about 79,000 clones, about 95% seen once; the top ten hold over 8.5%. This chain uses TRBV28 with TRBJ2-7; 7 bases are a match to TRBD2. The material was CD4+ or CD8+ T cells sorted from blood, obtained in a trial of the OX40 agonist ivuxolimab. This clonotype was sampled from an adult with an advanced solid tumor such as melanoma, head and neck, liver or kidney cancer. CDR3 nucleotide sequence: TGTGCCAGCAGTCCTGCCGACCTGGCGGGGGAGGGGTACGAGCAGTACTTC. Amino acids: CASSPADLAGEGYEQYF.